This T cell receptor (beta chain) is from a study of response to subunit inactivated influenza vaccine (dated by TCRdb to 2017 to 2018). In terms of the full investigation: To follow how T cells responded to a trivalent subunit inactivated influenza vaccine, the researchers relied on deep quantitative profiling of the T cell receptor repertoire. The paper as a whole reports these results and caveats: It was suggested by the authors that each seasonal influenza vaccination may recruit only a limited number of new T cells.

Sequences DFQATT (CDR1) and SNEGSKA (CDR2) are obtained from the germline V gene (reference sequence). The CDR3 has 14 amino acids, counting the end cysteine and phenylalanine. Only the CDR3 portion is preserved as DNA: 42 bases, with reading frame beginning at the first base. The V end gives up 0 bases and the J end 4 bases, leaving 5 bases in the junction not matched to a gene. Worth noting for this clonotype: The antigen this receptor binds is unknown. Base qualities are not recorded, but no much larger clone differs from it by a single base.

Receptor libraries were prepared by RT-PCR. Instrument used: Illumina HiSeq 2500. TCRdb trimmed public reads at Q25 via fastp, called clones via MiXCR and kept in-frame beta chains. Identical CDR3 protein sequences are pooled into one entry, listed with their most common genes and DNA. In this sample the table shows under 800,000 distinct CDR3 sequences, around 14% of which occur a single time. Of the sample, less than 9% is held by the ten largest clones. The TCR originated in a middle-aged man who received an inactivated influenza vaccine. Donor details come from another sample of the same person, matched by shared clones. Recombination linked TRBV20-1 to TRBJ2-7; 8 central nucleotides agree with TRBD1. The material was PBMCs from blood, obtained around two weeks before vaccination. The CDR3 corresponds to CSARDLRTGYEQYF. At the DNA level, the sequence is TGCAGTGCTAGAGATCTCAGGACAGGGTACGAGCAGTACTTC.